The following is a T cell receptor (beta chain) sequence with its context. Its cognate antigen is unknown. The data are from a study of T cell responses to AZD1222 COVID-19 vaccine. Regarding the study as a whole: It should be noted that donors were predominantly white British and more often female, and clonal diversity was possibly underestimated.

V lost 6 bases and J lost 7; bases outside the gene matches: 5. CDR3 length: 12 residues. Germline CDR1 and CDR2: SNHLY and FYNNEI. The table came from immunoSEQ multiplex PCR; TCRdb's copy has only in-frame clones and leaves some out. Of 160,000 or so clones listed, 90% are singletons. The TCR comes from an adult who received the AZD1222 COVID-19 vaccine. The starting material was peripheral blood, obtained 28 days after the second AZD1222 dose. This chain connects TRBV2 to TRBJ1-2; 7 bases match TRBD1. The CDR3, as DNA: TGTGCCAGCAGGGCAGGGGGTGCTGGCTACACCTTC. It translates to CASRAGGAGYTF.